The rows below give T cell receptor beta chains drawn from one sample of a study of blood T cell repertoires in COVID-19. The method was immunoSEQ multiplex PCR; TCRdb's version includes in-frame clones alone and lacks a portion of them. This sample has 280,000 or so clones, with about 85% found just once. Sequenced material: peripheral blood. These receptors were obtained from a human donor in a cohort sampled during active COVID-19. CDR3s include the opening cysteine and the closing phenylalanine or tryptophan. Fields, in order: clone size, V gene, J gene, D gene, CDR3 protein, CDR3 DNA. D genes are given only for firm matches. Clone size, where shown, is once, few, many, or a class for clones that have expanded.

>NA|TRBV6-2/TRBV6-3|TRBJ2-1|TRBD2
CASSRGTSGLGEQFF
TGTGCCAGCAGTCGAGGGACTAGCGGTCTGGGTGAGCAGTTCTTC
>NA|TRBV27|TRBJ1-6|NA
CASSPRGARGSPLHF
TGTGCCAGCTCTCCCCGGGGGGCGCGGGGTTCACCCCTCCACTTT
>NA|TRBV5-1|TRBJ2-7|NA
CASSLDPGRPYEQYF
TGCGCCAGCAGCTTGGATCCAGGCAGGCCATACGAGCAGTACTTC
>NA|TRBV9|TRBJ2-1|TRBD1
CASSVEGARSVPQFF
TGTGCCAGCAGCGTAGAGGGGGCACGTTCGGTACCCCAGTTCTTC
>NA|TRBV19|TRBJ1-4|TRBD1
CASSIRGQGVVELFF
TGTGCCAGTAGTATCCGGGGACAGGGTGTTGTAGAACTGTTTTTT
>NA|TRBV27|TRBJ1-1|TRBD1
CASSLIRGKMNTEAFF
TGTGCCAGCAGTTTAATCAGGGGGAAAATGAACACTGAAGCTTTCTTT
>NA|TRBV3-1/TRBV3-2|TRBJ1-4|NA
CASIQERANEKLFF
TGTGCCAGCATCCAAGAGAGGGCGAATGAAAAACTGTTTTTT
>NA|TRBV19|TRBJ2-7|NA
CASSKSTGSEQYF
TGTGCCAGTAGCAAATCGACAGGTAGCGAGCAGTACTTC
>NA|TRBV7-2|TRBJ1-2|TRBD1
CASSSGQGYGYTF
TGTGCCAGCAGCTCGGGACAGGGGTATGGCTACACCTTC
>once|TRBV10-3|TRBJ2-1|TRBD2
CAIGWRETNEQFF
TGTGCTATTGGGTGGCGGGAGACGAATGAGCAGTTCTTC
>NA|TRBV2|TRBJ2-5|TRBD2
CASSEWSGRGGQETQYF
TGTGCCAGCAGTGAATGGAGCGGGAGGGGGGGCCAAGAGACCCAGTACTTC
>NA|TRBV5-1|TRBJ2-3|NA
CASSLQPGSGGTDTQYF
TGCGCCAGCAGCTTGCAACCTGGGAGCGGAGGCACAGATACGCAGTATTTT
>NA|TRBV9|TRBJ2-5|NA
CASSRGETQYF
TGTGCCAGCAGCAGGGGAGAGACCCAGTACTTC
>NA|TRBV6-5|TRBJ1-3|NA
CASSYSRELDGNTIYF
TGTGCCAGCAGTTACTCAAGGGAGCTGGATGGAAACACCATATATTTT
>NA|TRBV20-1|TRBJ1-6|TRBD1
CSASSSGTASAPLHF
TGCAGTGCTAGTTCCTCCGGGACAGCTAGCGCCCCCCTCCACTTT
>NA|TRBV18|TRBJ2-1|NA
CASSPPGVVLYNEQFF
TGTGCCAGCTCACCACCAGGGGTAGTCCTCTACAATGAGCAGTTCTTC
>NA|TRBV2|TRBJ2-1|NA
CASTQSGALTNEQFF
TGTGCCAGCACTCAGTCAGGGGCCCTAACTAATGAGCAGTTCTTC
>NA|TRBV19|TRBJ2-3|NA
CASSMNRVGTDTQYF
TGTGCCAGTAGTATGAATCGGGTGGGCACAGATACGCAGTATTTT
>few|TRBV4-1|TRBJ2-1|TRBD2
CASMDGLAGVNEQFF
TGCGCCAGCATGGACGGACTAGCGGGAGTTAATGAGCAGTTCTTC
>NA|TRBV12-3/TRBV12-4|TRBJ2-1|TRBD1
CATRQGYNEQFF
TGTGCCACCAGACAGGGGTACAATGAGCAGTTCTTC
>NA|TRBV27|TRBJ2-7|NA
CASSLGHRGAEQYF
TGTGCCAGCAGTTTGGGTCATCGGGGTGCCGAGCAGTACTTC
>NA|TRBV9|TRBJ2-1|TRBD2
CASSVQGGTVNEQFF
TGTGCCAGCAGCGTACAGGGAGGGACCGTTAATGAGCAGTTCTTC
>NA|TRBV2|TRBJ2-5|NA
CASSELGGQLSETQYF
TGTGCCAGCAGTGAATTAGGCGGGCAACTCTCAGAGACCCAGTACTTC
>once|TRBV11-2|TRBJ2-5|TRBD2
CASSLGLAGGQTQYF
TGTGCCAGCAGCCTCGGACTAGCGGGAGGTCAGACCCAGTACTTC
>NA|TRBV4-1|TRBJ2-7|TRBD2
CASSHDGTSGSPRYEQYF
TGCGCCAGCAGCCACGATGGGACTAGCGGGAGTCCCCGCTACGAGCAGTACTTC
>NA|TRBV5-1|TRBJ1-2|TRBD1
CASSPGQGADGYTF
TGCGCCAGCAGCCCCGGACAGGGCGCGGATGGCTACACCTTC
>once|TRBV11-2|TRBJ2-3|TRBD2
CASSTRPGLATDTQYF
TGTGCCAGCAGCACACGCCCCGGACTAGCTACAGATACGCAGTATTTT
>NA|TRBV7-2|TRBJ2-5|NA
CASSPVLGGRTETQYF
TGTGCCAGCAGCCCCGTTCTGGGGGGGCGAACGGAGACCCAGTACTTC
>NA|TRBV11-2|TRBJ2-7|TRBD2
CASSSGLAGEDEQYF
TGTGCCAGCAGCTCAGGGCTAGCGGGAGAGGACGAGCAGTACTTC
>NA|TRBV27|TRBJ2-7|TRBD2
CASSLAGGPYEQYF
TGTGCCAGCAGTTTAGCGGGAGGGCCCTACGAGCAGTACTTC
>NA|TRBV2|TRBJ2-1|NA
CASMVGGSYNEQFF
TGTGCCAGCATGGTGGGGGGTTCCTACAATGAGCAGTTCTTC
>NA|TRBV5-6|TRBJ1-3|NA
CASSLAPTGSGNTIYF
TGTGCCAGCAGCTTGGCTCCCACAGGGTCTGGAAACACCATATATTTT
>NA|TRBV7-2|TRBJ1-1|NA
CASSVSGQGGTEAFF
TGTGCCAGCAGCGTTTCCGGTCAGGGCGGCACTGAAGCTTTCTTT
>once|TRBV27|TRBJ2-7|TRBD2
CASAPKLAVSYEQYF
TGTGCCAGCGCCCCGAAACTAGCGGTATCCTACGAGCAGTACTTC
>once|TRBV7-2|TRBJ2-1|TRBD2
CASSLGTSIDEQFF
TGTGCCAGCAGCTTAGGGACTAGCATAGATGAGCAGTTCTTC
>NA|TRBV28|TRBJ2-1|TRBD2
CASSPKYSLAGAREQFF
TGTGCCAGCAGTCCCAAGTACAGTCTAGCGGGAGCTCGTGAGCAGTTCTTC
>NA|TRBV5-5|TRBJ1-2|TRBD1
CASSLQGVYGYTF
TGTGCCAGCAGCTTACAGGGGGTGTATGGCTACACCTTC
>NA|TRBV19|TRBJ1-2|TRBD1
CASRQGANWGYTF
TGTGCCAGTAGACAGGGGGCGAATTGGGGCTACACCTTC
>NA|TRBV3-1/TRBV3-2|TRBJ2-3|TRBD2
CASSQVTLAGIADTQYF
TGTGCCAGCAGCCAAGTTACACTAGCGGGAATAGCAGATACGCAGTATTTT
>NA|TRBV10-3|TRBJ1-6|NA
CAISEAAEAWNSPLHF
TGTGCCATCAGTGAGGCTGCAGAAGCGTGGAATTCACCCCTCCACTTT
>NA|TRBV29-1|TRBJ2-7|NA
CSVRDRGAGYEQYF
TGCAGCGTCCGGGACCGAGGAGCGGGCTACGAGCAGTACTTC
>NA|TRBV29-1|TRBJ1-2|TRBD1
CSVEAGDRGNGYTF
TGCAGCGTTGAAGCCGGGGACAGGGGGAATGGCTACACCTTC
>NA|TRBV4-1|TRBJ1-4|TRBD1
CASSRDTTGANEKLFF
TGCGCCAGCAGCCGCGATACGACAGGGGCTAATGAAAAACTGTTTTTT
>NA|TRBV5-4|TRBJ1-1|NA
CASSSGGRTEAFF
TGTGCCAGCAGCTCCGGAGGGAGAACTGAAGCTTTCTTT
>NA|TRBV16|TRBJ1-1|NA
CASSQSTAGKAFF
TGTGCCAGCAGCCAATCAACAGCGGGTAAAGCTTTCTTT
>NA|TRBV2|TRBJ2-2|NA
CASSVTGGELFF
TGTGCCAGCAGTGTAACGGGCGGGGAGCTGTTTTTT
>NA|TRBV15|TRBJ1-1|NA
CATSSPGGVAEAFF
TGTGCCACCAGCAGCCCCGGGGGGGTTGCTGAAGCTTTCTTT
>NA|TRBV6-2/TRBV6-3|TRBJ2-6|NA
CASSYSWGGPSGANVLTF
TGTGCCAGCAGTTACTCGTGGGGAGGTCCCTCTGGGGCCAACGTCCTGACTTTC
>NA|TRBV12-3/TRBV12-4|TRBJ2-7|NA
CASRPAGGEQYF
TGTGCCAGCAGGCCAGCCGGGGGCGAGCAGTACTTC
>once|TRBV6-2/TRBV6-3|TRBJ2-1|TRBD2
CASSYSIRTSGRDLWNEQFF
TGTGCCAGCAGTTACTCGATACGGACTAGCGGGAGGGATCTTTGGAATGAGCAGTTCTTC